The sequence of this TCR beta chain was determined in a study of response to subunit inactivated influenza vaccine. Study-level points and caveats: The study's authors posited that every seasonal influenza vaccination enlists few new T cells.

The germline V gene has CDR1 DFQATT and CDR2 SNEGSKA (reference sequence). V lost 3 bases and J lost 8; bases outside the gene matches: 9. The CDR3 sequence is 16 residues long. This clonotype showed up just a few times. Its cognate antigen is unknown. TCRdb re-analysed the RT-PCR reads in MiXCR, keeping a single row per CDR3 protein. The sample records fewer than 800,000 distinct CDR3 sequences, 15% to 19% being singletons. This sequence joins TRBV20-1 and TRBJ2-1; 14 bases are a match to TRBD2. The TCR sequence derives from a middle-aged man who received an inactivated influenza vaccine. The input for sequencing was PBMCs from blood, taken 11 to 12 days after vaccination. Written as DNA, the CDR3 is TGCAGTGCTAGGATGGGGACTAGCGGGAGTAAGCATGAGCAGTTCTTC. Translated: CSARMGTSGSKHEQFF.